This T cell receptor beta chain was sequenced during a study of long-term antiretroviral therapy in people with HIV. Germline loops: CDR1 LGHNA, CDR2 YNFKEQ. The CDR3 is made up of 17 amino acids. The ends were cut back, 4 bases at V and 5 bases at J, with 24 bases in the middle. Researchers report immunoSEQ v3.0 was run at survey level. Sequencing was performed with immunoSEQ multiplex PCR; in TCRdb, only in-frame clones are kept and a portion is missing. The sample shows around 29,000 clones, roughly 92% of them seen only once. The origin of this receptor is a woman in her thirties or forties with HIV. The source was unsorted PBMCs, collected around 6.3 years after starting antiretroviral therapy. The rearrangement uses TRBV4-2 and TRBJ2-7, with D perhaps TRBD1 (6 bases). The CDR3 coding sequence is TGTGCCAGCAGCCCTCCGGGACCAACCCGGCAGGGGAACGAGCAGTACTTC. As protein: CASSPPGPTRQGNEQYF.